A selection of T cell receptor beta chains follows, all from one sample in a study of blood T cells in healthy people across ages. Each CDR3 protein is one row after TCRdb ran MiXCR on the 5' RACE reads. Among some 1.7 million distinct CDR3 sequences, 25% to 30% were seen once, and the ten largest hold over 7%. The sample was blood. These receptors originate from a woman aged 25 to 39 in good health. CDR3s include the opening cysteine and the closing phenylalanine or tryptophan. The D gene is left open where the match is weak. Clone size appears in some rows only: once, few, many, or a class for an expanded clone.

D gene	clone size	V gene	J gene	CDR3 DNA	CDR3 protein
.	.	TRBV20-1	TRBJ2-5	TGCAGTGCTAGAGGCGGGGGCCCCAGAGAGACCCAGTACTTC	CSARGGGPRETQYF
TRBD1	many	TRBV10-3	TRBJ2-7	TGTGCCATCGGTACCGGGACAGAGTACGAGCAGTACTTC	CAIGTGTEYEQYF
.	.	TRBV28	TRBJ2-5	TGTGCCAGCCAGGCCCCTCCGGGACGTTTCCAAGAGCAGTACTTC	CASQAPPGRFQEQYF
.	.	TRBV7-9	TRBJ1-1	TGTGCCAGCAGCTTAGAAGGGGTGAAAGCTTTCTTT	CASSLEGVKAFF
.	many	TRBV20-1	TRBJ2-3	TGCAGTGCTTCACTACCAGATACGCAGTATTTT	CSASLPDTQYF
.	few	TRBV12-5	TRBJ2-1	TGTGCTAGTGATATAGGGAGGGGGAGGGTCTACAATGAGCAGTTCTTC	CASDIGRGRVYNEQFF
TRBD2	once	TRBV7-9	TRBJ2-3	TGTGCCAGCAGCCAGTTCGGCGGGGGATGGGGCACAGATACGCAGTATTTT	CASSQFGGGWGTDTQYF
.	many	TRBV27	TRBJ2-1	TGTGCCAGCAAAGATGCCCGGAGGAGCTCCTACAATGAGCAGTTCTTC	CASKDARRSSYNEQFF
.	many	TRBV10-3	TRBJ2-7	TGTGCCATCAGTGGACAGTCTTCTTACGAGCAGTACTTC	CAISGQSSYEQYF
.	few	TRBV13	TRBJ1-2	TGTGCCAGCAGCTTAGGCCTCACACCTAGGAACTATGGCTACACCTTC	CASSLGLTPRNYGYTF
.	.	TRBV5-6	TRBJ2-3	TGTGCCAGCAGCTTGTATACAGCAGATACGCAGTATTTT	CASSLYTADTQYF
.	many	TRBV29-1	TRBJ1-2	TGCAGCGTTGAAGATCTAGCAGGGGAGGGTGGCTACACCTTC	CSVEDLAGEGGYTF
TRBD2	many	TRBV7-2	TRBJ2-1	TGTGCCAGCAGCCTCTGGCGGGGGACGTACAATGAGCAGTTCTTC	CASSLWRGTYNEQFF